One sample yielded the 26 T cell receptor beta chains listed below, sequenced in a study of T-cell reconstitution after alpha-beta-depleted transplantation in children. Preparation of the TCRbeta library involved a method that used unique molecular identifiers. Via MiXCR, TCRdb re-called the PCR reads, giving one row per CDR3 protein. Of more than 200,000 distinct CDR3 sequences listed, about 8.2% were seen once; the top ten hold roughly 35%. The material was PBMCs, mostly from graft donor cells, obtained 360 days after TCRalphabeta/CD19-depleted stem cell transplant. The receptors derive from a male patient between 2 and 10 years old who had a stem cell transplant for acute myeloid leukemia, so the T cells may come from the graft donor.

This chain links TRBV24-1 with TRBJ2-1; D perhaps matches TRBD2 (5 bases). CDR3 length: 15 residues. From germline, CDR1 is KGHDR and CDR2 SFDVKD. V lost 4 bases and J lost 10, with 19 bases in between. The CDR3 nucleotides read TGTGCCACCAGTGACAGCGGCGCAGGACCCGGAGAGCAGTTCTTC. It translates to CATSDSGAGPGEQFF.

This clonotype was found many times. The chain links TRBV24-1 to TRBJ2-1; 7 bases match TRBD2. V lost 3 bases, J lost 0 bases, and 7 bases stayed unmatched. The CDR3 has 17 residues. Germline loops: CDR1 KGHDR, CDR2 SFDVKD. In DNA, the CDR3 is TGTGCCACCAGTGATCGAACTAGCGAGAGCTCCTACAATGAGCAGTTCTTC. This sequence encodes CATSDRTSESSYNEQFF.

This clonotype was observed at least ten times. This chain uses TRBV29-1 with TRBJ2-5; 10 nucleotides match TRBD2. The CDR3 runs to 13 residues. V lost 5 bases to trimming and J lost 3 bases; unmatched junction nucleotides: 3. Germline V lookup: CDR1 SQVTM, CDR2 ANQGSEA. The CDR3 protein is CSVRTSGKETQYF. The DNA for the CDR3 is TGCAGCGTTAGGACTAGCGGAAAAGAGACCCAGTACTTC.

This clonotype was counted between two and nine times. The CDR3 nucleotides are TGTGCCAGCAGTTTAATGAAGGAATTGAACACTGAAGCTTTCTTT. As protein: CASSLMKELNTEAFF. The chain couples TRBV12-3 or TRBV12-4 to TRBJ1-1; D unresolved. CDR3 length: 15 amino acids. V lost 2 bases and J 0 bases, leaving 10 bases between the germline ends.

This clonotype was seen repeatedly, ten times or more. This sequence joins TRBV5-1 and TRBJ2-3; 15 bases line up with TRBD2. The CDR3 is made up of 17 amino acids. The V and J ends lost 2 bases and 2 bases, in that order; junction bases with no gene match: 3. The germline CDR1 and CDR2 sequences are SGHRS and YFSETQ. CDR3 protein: CASSFGLAGGNTDTQYF. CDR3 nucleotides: TGCGCCAGCAGCTTTGGACTAGCGGGGGGGAACACAGATACGCAGTATTTT.

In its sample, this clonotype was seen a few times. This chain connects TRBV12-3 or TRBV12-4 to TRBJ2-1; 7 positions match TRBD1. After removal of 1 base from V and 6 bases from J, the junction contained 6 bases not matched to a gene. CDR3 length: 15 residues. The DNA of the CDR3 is TGTGCCAGCAGTTTAGACCCCACAGGGGTCAATGAGCAGTTCTTC. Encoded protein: CASSLDPTGVNEQFF.

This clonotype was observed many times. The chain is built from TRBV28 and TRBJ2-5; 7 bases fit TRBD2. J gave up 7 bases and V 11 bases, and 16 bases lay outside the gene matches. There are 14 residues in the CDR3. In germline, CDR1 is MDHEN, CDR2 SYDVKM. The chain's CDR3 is CAAQFTTGEGTQYF. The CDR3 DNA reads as TGTGCCGCACAGTTCACTACGGGGGAGGGGACCCAGTACTTC.

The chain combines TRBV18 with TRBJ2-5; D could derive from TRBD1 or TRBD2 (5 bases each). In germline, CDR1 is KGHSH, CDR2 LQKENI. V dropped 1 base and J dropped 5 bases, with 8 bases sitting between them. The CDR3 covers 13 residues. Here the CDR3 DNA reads TGTGCCAGCTCACCACGCAGGGAGGAGACCCAGTACTTC. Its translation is CASSPRREETQYF. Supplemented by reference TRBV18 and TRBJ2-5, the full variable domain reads NAGVMQNPRHLVRRRGQEARLRCSPMKGHSHVYWYRQLPEEGLKFMVYLQKENIIDESGMPKERFSAEFPKEGPSILRIQQVVRGDSAAYFCASSPRREETQYFGPGTRLLVL.

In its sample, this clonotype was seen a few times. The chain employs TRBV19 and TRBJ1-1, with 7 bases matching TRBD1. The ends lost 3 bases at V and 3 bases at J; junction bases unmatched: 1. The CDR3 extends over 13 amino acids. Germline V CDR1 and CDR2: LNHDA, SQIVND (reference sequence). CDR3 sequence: CASSIDRDTEAFF. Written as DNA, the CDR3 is TGTGCCAGTAGTATCGACAGGGACACTGAAGCTTTCTTT.

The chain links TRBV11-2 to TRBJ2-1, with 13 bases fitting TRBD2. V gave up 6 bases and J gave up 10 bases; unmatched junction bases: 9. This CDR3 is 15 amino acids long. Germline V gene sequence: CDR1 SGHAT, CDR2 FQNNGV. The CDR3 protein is CASSLGLAGTFEQFF. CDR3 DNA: TGTGCCAGCAGTTTGGGACTAGCGGGGACGTTCGAGCAGTTCTTC.

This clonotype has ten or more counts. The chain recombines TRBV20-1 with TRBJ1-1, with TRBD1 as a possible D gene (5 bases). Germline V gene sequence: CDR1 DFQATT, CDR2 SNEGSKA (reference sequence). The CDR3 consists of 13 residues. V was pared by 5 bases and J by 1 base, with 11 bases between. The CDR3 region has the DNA TGCAGTGCTGCCCCGGGACGGAACACTGAAGCTTTCTTT. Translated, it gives CSAAPGRNTEAFF.

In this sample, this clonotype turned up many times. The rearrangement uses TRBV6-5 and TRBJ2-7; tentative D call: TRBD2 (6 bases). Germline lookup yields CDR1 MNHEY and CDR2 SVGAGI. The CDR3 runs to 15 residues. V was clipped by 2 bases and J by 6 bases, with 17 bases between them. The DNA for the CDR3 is TGTGCCAGCAGTTACGGACCCCCGGAGGGTTTCGAGCAGTACGTC. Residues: CASSYGPPEGFEQYV.

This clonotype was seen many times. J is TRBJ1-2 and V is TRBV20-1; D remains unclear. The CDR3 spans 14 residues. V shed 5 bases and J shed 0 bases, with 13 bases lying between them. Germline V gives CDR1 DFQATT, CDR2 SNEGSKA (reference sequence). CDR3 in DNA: TGCAGTGCTGCCCAGGACCGAGCTAACTATGGCTACACCTTC. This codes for CSAAQDRANYGYTF.

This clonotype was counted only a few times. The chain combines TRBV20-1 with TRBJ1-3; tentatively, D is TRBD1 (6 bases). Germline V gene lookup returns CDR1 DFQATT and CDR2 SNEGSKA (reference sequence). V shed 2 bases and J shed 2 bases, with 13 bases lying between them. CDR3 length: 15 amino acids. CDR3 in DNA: TGCAGTGCTAGAAAGACAGGAGATGCTGGAAACACCATATATTTT. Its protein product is CSARKTGDAGNTIYF.

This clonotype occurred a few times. The CDR3 is CASMMDRPYGYTF. The DNA of the CDR3 is TGTGCCAGCATGATGGACAGGCCCTATGGCTACACCTTC. This chain uses TRBV2 with TRBJ1-2; the match to TRBD1 covers 7 bases. The CDR3 runs to 13 residues. CDR1 and CDR2 from the germline V gene are SNHLY and FYNNEI. Trimming cost V 7 bases and J 4 bases; bases outside gene matches: 6.

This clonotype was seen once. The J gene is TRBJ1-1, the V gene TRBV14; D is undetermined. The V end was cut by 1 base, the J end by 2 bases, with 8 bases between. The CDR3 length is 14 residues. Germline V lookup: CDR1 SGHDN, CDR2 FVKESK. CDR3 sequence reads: CASSQARFNTEAFF. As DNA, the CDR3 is TGTGCCAGCAGCCAAGCCCGTTTCAACACTGAAGCTTTCTTT.

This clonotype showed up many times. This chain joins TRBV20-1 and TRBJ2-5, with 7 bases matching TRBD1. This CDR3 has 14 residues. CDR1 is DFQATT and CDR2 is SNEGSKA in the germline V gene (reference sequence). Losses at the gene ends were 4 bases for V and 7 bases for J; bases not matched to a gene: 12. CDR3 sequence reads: CSATEQGILGTQYF. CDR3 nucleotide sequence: TGCAGTGCTACCGAACAGGGGATTTTAGGGACCCAGTACTTC.

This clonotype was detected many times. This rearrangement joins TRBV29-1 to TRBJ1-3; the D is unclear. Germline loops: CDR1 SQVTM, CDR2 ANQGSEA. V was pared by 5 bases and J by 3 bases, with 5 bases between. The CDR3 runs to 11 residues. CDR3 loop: CSVLIGNTIYF. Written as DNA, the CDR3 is TGCAGCGTTTTAATTGGAAACACCATATATTTT.

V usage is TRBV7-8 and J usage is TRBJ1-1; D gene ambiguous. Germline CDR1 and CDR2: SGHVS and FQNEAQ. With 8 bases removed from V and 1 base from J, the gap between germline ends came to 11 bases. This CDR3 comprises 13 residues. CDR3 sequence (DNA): TGTGCCAGCTGTTGGACCGGGAACACTGAAGCTTTCTTT. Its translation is CASCWTGNTEAFF.

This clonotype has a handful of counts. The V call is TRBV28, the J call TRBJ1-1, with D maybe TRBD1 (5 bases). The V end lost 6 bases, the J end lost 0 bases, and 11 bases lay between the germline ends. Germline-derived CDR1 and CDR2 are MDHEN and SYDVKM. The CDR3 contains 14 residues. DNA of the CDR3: TGTGCCAGCAGGACCATAGGGGTGAACACTGAAGCTTTCTTT. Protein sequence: CASRTIGVNTEAFF.

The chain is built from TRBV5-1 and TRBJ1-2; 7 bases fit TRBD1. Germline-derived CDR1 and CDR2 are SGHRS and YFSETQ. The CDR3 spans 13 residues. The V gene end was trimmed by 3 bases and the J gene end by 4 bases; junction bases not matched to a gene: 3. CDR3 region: CASSYTGVYGYTF. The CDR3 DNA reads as TGCGCCAGCAGCTATACAGGGGTCTATGGCTACACCTTC.

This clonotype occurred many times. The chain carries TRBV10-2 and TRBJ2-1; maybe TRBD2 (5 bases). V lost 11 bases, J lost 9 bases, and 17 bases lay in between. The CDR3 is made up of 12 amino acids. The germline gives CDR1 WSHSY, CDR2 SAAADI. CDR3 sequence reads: CAVQRRGLEQFF. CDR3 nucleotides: TGCGCCGTACAGCGACGGGGTCTTGAGCAGTTCTTC.

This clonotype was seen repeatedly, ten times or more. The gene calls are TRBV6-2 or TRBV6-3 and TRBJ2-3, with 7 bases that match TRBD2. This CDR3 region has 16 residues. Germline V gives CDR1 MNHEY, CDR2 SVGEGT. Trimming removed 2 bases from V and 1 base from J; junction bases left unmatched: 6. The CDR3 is CASSYPLAARTDTQYF. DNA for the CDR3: TGTGCCAGCAGTTACCCGCTAGCGGCTCGCACAGATACGCAGTATTTT.

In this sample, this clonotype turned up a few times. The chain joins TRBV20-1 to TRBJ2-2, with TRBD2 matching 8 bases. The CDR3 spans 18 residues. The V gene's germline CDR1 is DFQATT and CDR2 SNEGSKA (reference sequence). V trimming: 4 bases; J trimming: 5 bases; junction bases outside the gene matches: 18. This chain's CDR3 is CSAKPLLPAGGVTGELFF. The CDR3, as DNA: TGCAGTGCTAAGCCCTTACTGCCTGCGGGGGGAGTAACCGGGGAGCTGTTTTTT.

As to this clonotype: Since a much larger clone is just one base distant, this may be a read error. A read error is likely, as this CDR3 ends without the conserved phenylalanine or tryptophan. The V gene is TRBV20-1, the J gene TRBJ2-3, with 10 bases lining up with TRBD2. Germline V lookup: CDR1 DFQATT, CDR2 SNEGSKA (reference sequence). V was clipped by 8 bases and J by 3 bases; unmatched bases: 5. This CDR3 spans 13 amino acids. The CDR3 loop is CSRTGLATDTQYC. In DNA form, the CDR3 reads TGCAGTCGCACGGGACTAGCGACAGATACGCAGTATTGT.

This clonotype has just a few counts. CDR3 DNA sequence: TGTGCCAGCACCCCCGACCCCGGGACTAGCGGTGGAGATACGCAGTATTTT. Protein product: CASTPDPGTSGGDTQYF. The gene calls are TRBV4-2 and TRBJ2-3; 11 nucleotides align to TRBD2. Germline V gene sequence: CDR1 LGHNA, CDR2 YNFKEQ. This CDR3 contains 17 residues. The J segment lost 5 bases and the V segment lost 7 bases, leaving 14 bases of the junction unmatched.